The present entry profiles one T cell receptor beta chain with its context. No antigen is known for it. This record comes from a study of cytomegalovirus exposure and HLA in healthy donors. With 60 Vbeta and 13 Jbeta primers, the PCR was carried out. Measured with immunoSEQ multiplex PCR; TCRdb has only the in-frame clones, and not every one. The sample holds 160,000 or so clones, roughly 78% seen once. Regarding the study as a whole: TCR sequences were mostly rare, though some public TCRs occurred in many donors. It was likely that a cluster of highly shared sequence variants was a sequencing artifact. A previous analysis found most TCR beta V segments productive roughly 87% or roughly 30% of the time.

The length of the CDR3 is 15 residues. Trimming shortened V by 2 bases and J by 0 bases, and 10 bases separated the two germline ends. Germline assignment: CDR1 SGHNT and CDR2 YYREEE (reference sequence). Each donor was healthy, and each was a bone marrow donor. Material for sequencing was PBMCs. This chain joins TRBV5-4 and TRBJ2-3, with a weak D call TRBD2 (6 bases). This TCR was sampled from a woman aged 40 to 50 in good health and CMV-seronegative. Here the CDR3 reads CASSLEAGSTDTQYF. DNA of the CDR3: TGTGCCAGCAGCTTAGAAGCGGGTAGCACAGATACGCAGTATTTT.